This is a list of T cell receptor beta chains from one sample in a study of PD-L1 blockade in urothelial cancer. Produced via immunoSEQ multiplex PCR; TCRdb's table is partial and in-frame only. The sample consists of tens of thousands of clones, 89% of them appearing once. The source material was PBMCs, sampled around atezolizumab (anti-PD-L1) treatment. The source of these receptors is a man older than 75 with urothelial cancer. Each CDR3 is given with its conserved first and last residue. Fields, in order: D gene, J gene, clone size, V gene, CDR3 DNA, CDR3 protein. A D gene is named only where the DNA matches it firmly. Part of the rows lack a size; the others show once, few, many or a class for expanded clones.

- | TRBJ2-3 | - | TRBV7-9 | TGTGCCAGCAGCTTAGAAGACATCTCAGATACGCAGTATTTT | CASSLEDISDTQYF
TRBD1 | TRBJ2-2 | - | TRBV5-1 | TGCGCCAGCAGCTGGGGTCCCGGGACAGGGTCCGGGGAGCTGTTTTTT | CASSWGPGTGSGELFF
TRBD2 | TRBJ2-7 | - | TRBV4-1 | TGCGCCAGCAGCCCTGGACTAGCGGGAGGGCCGTACGAGCAGTACTTC | CASSPGLAGGPYEQYF
- | TRBJ1-5 | - | TRBV30 | TGTGCCTGGAGTCGGGGGGATTATCAGCCCCAGCATTTT | CAWSRGDYQPQHF
- | TRBJ2-2 | few | TRBV2 | TGTGCCAGCAGCAAGGGGGGGCGCAACACCGGGGAGCTGTTTTTT | CASSKGGRNTGELFF
TRBD2 | TRBJ2-2 | - | TRBV30 | TGTGCCTGGAGTGTAGGTTTGTCTAGCGGAGTCACCGGGGAGCTGTTTTTT | CAWSVGLSSGVTGELFF
- | TRBJ2-1 | few | TRBV29-1 | TGCAGCGTTGTCCCAGGGTCCCAGGTGGTGCGGTTCTTC | CSVVPGSQVVRFF
TRBD2 | TRBJ2-3 | - | TRBV2 | TGTGCGCGGGCGGGAGTGGGGACAGATACGCAGTATTTT | CARAGVGTDTQYF
- | TRBJ1-5 | - | TRBV7-6 | TGTGCCAGCAGCTTAGCTTCTAATCAGCCCCAGCATTTT | CASSLASNQPQHF
- | TRBJ1-5 | - | TRBV7-8 | TGTGCCAGCAGCCTGATCTTCGCGGGGAGTTTAAGCAATCAGCCCCAGCATTTT | CASSLIFAGSLSNQPQHF
TRBD2 | TRBJ2-7 | - | TRBV6-5 | TGTGCCAGCAGTTACGGGACTAGGGAGTACTTC | CASSYGTREYF
TRBD1 | TRBJ2-2 | - | TRBV25-1 | TGTGCCAGCAGTGCGGGGACAGGGATTAACACCGGGGAGCTGTTTTTT | CASSAGTGINTGELFF
TRBD2 | TRBJ2-2 | once | TRBV7-2 | TGTGCCAGCAGCCGTACTAGCGGGAACACCGGGGAGCTGTTTTTT | CASSRTSGNTGELFF
- | TRBJ1-2 | - | TRBV6-5 | TGTGCCAGCAGTTACGGTCACGGAGGTCTATACGGCTACACCTTC | CASSYGHGGLYGYTF
- | TRBJ2-2 | - | TRBV29-1 | TGCAGCGTTAGGAGGGCCGGGGAGCTGTTTTTT | CSVRRAGELFF
- | TRBJ2-5 | - | TRBV28 | TGTGCCAGCAGTTTATTGGGGAGTCTAGAAGAGACCCAGTACTTC | CASSLLGSLEETQYF
TRBD1 | TRBJ1-2 | - | TRBV27 | TGTGCCAGCAGTGTGACAGGGGGGTATGGCTACACCTTC | CASSVTGGYGYTF
TRBD2 | TRBJ2-7 | once | TRBV28 | TGTGCCAGCAGTTCACCGGGACTAGCCATATTCTACGAGCAGTACTTC | CASSSPGLAIFYEQYF
- | TRBJ2-2 | - | TRBV28 | TGTGCCAGCACCCCCAGCGGGCGGAACACCGGGGAGCTGTTTTTT | CASTPSGRNTGELFF
TRBD2 | TRBJ2-1 | medium-sized | TRBV13 | TGTGCCAGCAGCTTAGGGCTAGCGGGAACCAATGAGCAGTTCTTC | CASSLGLAGTNEQFF